These 32 T cell receptor beta chains were all obtained from the same sample, sequenced in a study of blood T cell repertoires in COVID-19. The data were produced by immunoSEQ multiplex PCR, yet TCRdb's version contains in-frame clones alone and is incomplete. In the table there are approximately 84,000 clones, nearly 85% of which are singletons. The sequenced sample consisted of peripheral blood. The receptors were gathered from a woman aged 80 or over with acute or convalescent COVID-19.

The chain couples TRBV29-1 to TRBJ2-7; no firm D call. The CDR3 runs to 12 residues. Trimming removed 3 bases from V and 4 bases from J, with 10 bases in between. The germline CDR1 and CDR2 sequences are SQVTM and ANQGSEA. The CDR3 DNA sequence: TGCAGCGTTGAGACTCTAGGATACGAGCAGTACTTC. This gives the protein CSVETLGYEQYF.

This clone was observed once. The chain couples TRBV18 to TRBJ2-7; TRBD2 matches at 9 bases. This CDR3 is built from 16 residues. V lost 6 bases, J lost 5 bases, and 14 bases stayed unmatched. Germline CDR1 is KGHSH and CDR2 is LQKENI. The CDR3 region is CASSAGGRYSYNEQYF. The CDR3 region has the DNA TGTGCCAGCTCGGCGGGGGGGCGGTACTCTTACAACGAGCAGTACTTC.

The rearrangement uses TRBV19 and TRBJ2-1; D possibly corresponds to TRBD2 (6 bases). Looked up from germline, CDR1 is LNHDA and CDR2 is SQIVND (reference sequence). Trimming removed 5 bases at V and 1 base at J, with 15 bases between. CDR3 length: 16 amino acids. CDR3 nucleotide sequence: TGTGCCAGTAGTCTCATCGGCGGGGCTTCCTACAATGAGCAGTTCTTC. Its protein product is CASSLIGGASYNEQFF. Complete variable domain (other parts from reference TRBV19 and TRBJ2-1): DGGITQSPKYLFRKEGQNVTLSCEQNLNHDAMYWYRQDPGQGLRLIYYSQIVNDFQKGDIAEGYSVSREKKESFPLTVTSAQKNPTAFYLCASSLIGGASYNEQFFGPGTRLTVL.

V gene TRBV10-3 combines with J gene TRBJ2-1; tentatively, D is TRBD1 (5 bases). V lost 3 bases, J lost 7 bases, and 7 bases lay in between. The CDR3 length is 12 residues. CDR1 and CDR2 from the germline V gene are ENHRY and SYGVKD. In nucleotides, the CDR3 is TGTGCCATCAGTGACGACAGAAATGAGCAGTTCTTC. Translating gives CAISDDRNEQFF.

The rearrangement uses TRBV30 and TRBJ2-3; tentatively, D is TRBD1 (6 bases). Looked up from germline, CDR1 is GTSNPN and CDR2 is SVGIG (reference sequence). The length of the CDR3 is 13 residues. The germline V and J ends were trimmed by 4 bases and 5 bases, with 13 bases remaining between them. The CDR3 DNA follows: TGTGCCTGGACAACAGGGTTCCGAGATACGCAGTATTTT. Encoded protein: CAWTTGFRDTQYF.

This rearrangement joins TRBV30 to TRBJ2-5; D may be TRBD1 (5 bases). Deletions cut 0 bases from V and 4 bases from J, with 9 bases between. Germline values: CDR1 GTSNPN, CDR2 SVGIG (reference sequence). The CDR3 consists of 13 residues. The CDR3 region has the DNA TGTGCCTGGAGTGTACAGGACCTAGAGACCCAGTACTTC. Amino acid sequence: CAWSVQDLETQYF.

This sequence joins TRBV4-1 and TRBJ2-7; 9 positions match TRBD1. CDR1 and CDR2 (germline): MGHRA, YSYEKL. The CDR3 is 15 amino acids. V shed 0 bases and J 3 bases; nucleotides not matched to a gene: 3. CDR3: CASSQDGTGNYEQYF. The CDR3 DNA is TGCGCCAGCAGCCAAGATGGGACAGGGAACTACGAGCAGTACTTC.

The rearrangement uses TRBV11-2 and TRBJ1-3, with D tentatively TRBD1 (6 bases). Looked up from germline, CDR1 is SGHAT and CDR2 is FQNNGV. Between the trimmed V and J ends, which lost 4 bases and 0 bases, there was a span of 10 bases. The CDR3 is made up of 15 amino acids. The CDR3 reads CASSSGTSSGNTIYF. The CDR3 DNA is TGTGCCAGCAGCTCAGGGACAAGCTCTGGAAACACCATATATTTT.

The chain's CDR3 is CAISESIVGNTIYF. CDR3 sequence (DNA): TGTGCCATCAGTGAGTCGATAGTTGGAAACACCATATATTTT. This rearrangement joins TRBV10-3 to TRBJ1-3, with unresolved D. Trimming pared 0 bases from V and 3 bases from J, leaving 6 bases between. Germline assignment: CDR1 ENHRY and CDR2 SYGVKD. The CDR3 loop spans 14 amino acids.

The rearrangement links TRBV28 to TRBJ2-1; 8 bases line up with TRBD2. CDR3 length: 15 amino acids. J gave up 0 bases and V 6 bases, and 4 bases lay outside the gene matches. Germline values: CDR1 MDHEN, CDR2 SYDVKM. The CDR3 region has the DNA TGTGCCAGCAGGGTAGCGGGATACTCCTACAATGAGCAGTTCTTC. Translated: CASRVAGYSYNEQFF.

The chain links TRBV6-2 or TRBV6-3 to TRBJ1-5, with 8 nucleotides matching TRBD1. The trim removed 4 bases at V and 7 bases at J, leaving 6 bases unmatched. The CDR3 loop spans 14 amino acids. Germline CDR1 MNHEY, CDR2 SVGEGT. CDR3 loop: CASSSGQGGQPQHF. The CDR3 DNA is TGTGCCAGCAGTTCCGGACAGGGAGGGCAGCCCCAGCATTTT.

The V call is TRBV29-1, the J call TRBJ2-1, with D tentatively TRBD1 (5 bases). Germline V gene data show CDR1 as SQVTM and CDR2 as ANQGSEA. The CDR3 has 14 amino acids. V was cut by 2 bases and J by 4 bases, with 12 bases left in between. The CDR3 protein is CSVEIQGMYNEQFF. Written as DNA, the CDR3 is TGCAGCGTTGAAATCCAGGGAATGTACAATGAGCAGTTCTTC.

The chain couples TRBV4-3 to TRBJ2-1; the match to TRBD2 covers 8 bases. This CDR3 spans 17 amino acids. Germline V gene sequence: CDR1 LGHNA, CDR2 YSLEER. The V and J ends lost 0 bases and 6 bases, in that order; junction bases with no gene match: 10. CDR3 sequence reads: CASSQDPEGRGVNEQFF. The CDR3 DNA reads as TGCGCCAGCAGCCAAGATCCCGAAGGGCGGGGGGTCAATGAGCAGTTCTTC.

This clone was seen a handful of times. The V and J genes are TRBV5-1 and TRBJ2-1; 14 nucleotides align to TRBD2. Trimming took 3 bases from V and 4 from J; bases not matched to a gene: 6. The germline V gene encodes CDR1 SGHRS and CDR2 YFSETQ. This CDR3 is built from 17 residues. DNA for the CDR3: TGCGCCAGCAGCTCCGGGACTAGCGGGAGTCTTTACAATGAGCAGTTCTTC. This encodes CASSSGTSGSLYNEQFF.

The chain employs TRBV10-3 and TRBJ1-2; a weak D match, TRBD1 (5 bases). Germline CDR1 and CDR2: ENHRY and SYGVKD. This CDR3 has 15 amino acids. Deletions cut 2 bases from V and 3 bases from J, with 13 bases between. The CDR3 is CAISEQVDSHYGYTF. The CDR3 region has the DNA TGTGCCATCAGTGAGCAAGTAGACAGTCACTATGGCTACACCTTC.

In the case of this clone: Other DNA sequences in this specimen translate into the identical CDR3. The rearrangement links TRBV5-1 to TRBJ2-1; tentative D call: TRBD2 (6 bases). Germline CDR1 is SGHRS and CDR2 is YFSETQ. This CDR3 has 15 residues. Trimming shortened V by 4 bases and J by 0 bases, and 11 bases separated the two germline ends. The CDR3 here is CASSPAGSSYNEQFF. The CDR3 nucleotides read TGCGCCAGCAGCCCCGCGGGGAGCTCCTACAATGAGCAGTTCTTC.

The rearrangement links TRBV7-9 to TRBJ2-7; TRBD2 aligns across 7 bases. Germline lookup yields CDR1 SEHNR and CDR2 FQNEAQ (reference sequence). The CDR3 is 15 residues long. Trimming at V came to 5 bases and at J to 3 bases, leaving 10 bases not matched to a gene. The DNA of the CDR3 is TGTGCCAGCAGCCAAACCTCGACTAGCAACTACGAGCAGTACTTC. This codes for CASSQTSTSNYEQYF.

This chain uses TRBV28 with TRBJ1-6, with D possibly matching TRBD1 (6 bases). The germline V and J ends were trimmed by 8 bases and 9 bases, with 14 bases remaining between them. This CDR3 is 13 amino acids long. The V gene's germline CDR1 is MDHEN and CDR2 SYDVKM. CDR3 sequence reads: CASGGAGASPLHF. In DNA, the CDR3 is TGTGCCAGCGGGGGGGCAGGGGCTTCACCCCTCCACTTT.

This chain links TRBV2 with TRBJ1-5, with TRBD1 matching 9 bases. Germline CDR1 reads SNHLY; CDR2 reads FYNNEI. The CDR3 covers 16 residues. J was trimmed by 3 bases and V by 4 bases; bases with no gene match: 7. CDR3 sequence reads: CASSVEGQGNNQPQHF. Written as DNA, the CDR3 is TGTGCCAGCAGTGTGGAAGGACAGGGGAACAATCAGCCCCAGCATTTT.

V usage is TRBV5-1 and J usage is TRBJ2-1; D ambiguous. Germline V gives CDR1 SGHRS, CDR2 YFSETQ. The CDR3 totals 16 residues. Trimming stripped 0 bases from V and 0 bases from J, with 10 bases between. The CDR3 sequence is CASSLESASSYNEQFF. Written as DNA, the CDR3 is TGCGCCAGCAGCTTGGAATCCGCGAGCTCCTACAATGAGCAGTTCTTC.

The rearrangement uses TRBV6-4 and TRBJ2-1; no clear D. Germline assignment: CDR1 MRHNA and CDR2 SNTAGT. This CDR3 region has 19 residues. Deletions cut 0 bases from V and 9 bases from J, with 27 bases between. In DNA form, the CDR3 reads TGTGCCAGCAGTGACTCGAGGCTCCATAGGCCCGCATCCACCCTTGAGCAGTTCTTC. Residues: CASSDSRLHRPASTLEQFF.

J is TRBJ1-4 and V is TRBV7-9; 10 nucleotides match TRBD1. Germline trimming cut 3 bases from V and 8 bases from J; bases unmatched to any gene: 6. Germline-derived CDR1 and CDR2 are SEHNR and FQNEAQ (reference sequence). The CDR3 runs 15 residues. CDR3 bases: TGTGCCAGCAGCTTGACCGGGACAGGGGTCGAAAAACTGTTTTTT. This codes for CASSLTGTGVEKLFF.

This chain connects TRBV29-1 to TRBJ2-1; tentatively, D is TRBD2 (6 bases). Looked up from germline, CDR1 is SQVTM and CDR2 is ANQGSEA. V dropped 3 bases and J dropped 1 base, with 7 bases sitting between them. This CDR3 spans 13 amino acids. CDR3 bases: TGCAGCGTTGATGGGAGGTCCTACAATGAGCAGTTCTTC. This translates into CSVDGRSYNEQFF.

The J gene is TRBJ2-5, the V gene TRBV7-2; D perhaps matches TRBD2 (7 bases). V dropped 5 bases and J dropped 9 bases, with 16 bases sitting between them. This CDR3 has 13 residues. The V gene's germline CDR1 is SGHTA and CDR2 FQGNSA. CDR3 protein: CASSQQGRGAQYF. The CDR3 region has the DNA TGTGCCAGCAGCCAACAAGGGAGGGGGGCCCAGTACTTC.

This chain joins TRBV5-1 and TRBJ1-2; no definite D call. The CDR3 spans 16 residues. Trimming shortened V by 2 bases and J by 4 bases, and 18 bases separated the two germline ends. From germline, CDR1 is SGHRS and CDR2 YFSETQ. In DNA form, the CDR3 reads TGCGCCAGCAGCTTTCGGGAGCAGTCCTCTGGCTATGGCTACACCTTC. This translates into CASSFREQSSGYGYTF.

This clone appeared once. The chain couples TRBV28 to TRBJ1-5; TRBD1 agrees at 8 bases. The J segment lost 5 bases and the V segment lost 5 bases, leaving 5 bases of the junction unmatched. The CDR3 consists of 14 residues. Germline V gene lookup returns CDR1 MDHEN and CDR2 SYDVKM. The CDR3 DNA reads TGTGCCAGCAGTCCTGGACAGGGCCATCAGCCCCAGCATTTT. Encoded protein: CASSPGQGHQPQHF.

This chain joins TRBV15 and TRBJ2-5, with TRBD2 as a possible D gene (6 bases). The CDR3 is made up of 14 amino acids. In germline, CDR1 is LNHNV, CDR2 YYDKDF (reference sequence). V lost 5 bases to trimming and J lost 9 bases, with 19 bases between them. This CDR3 is CATSRGGRLKSQYF. CDR3 DNA: TGTGCCACCAGCCGAGGAGGGCGCTTGAAGTCCCAGTACTTC.

The chain joins TRBV7-2 to TRBJ1-2; D uncertain. The CDR3 sequence is 16 residues long. In germline, CDR1 is SGHTA, CDR2 FQGNSA. The V end lost 1 base, the J end lost 0 bases, and 12 bases lay between the germline ends. The CDR3 region is CASSLVGRTANYGYTF. The DNA for the CDR3 is TGTGCCAGCAGCTTAGTGGGCAGAACCGCTAACTATGGCTACACCTTC.

This chain joins TRBV5-6 and TRBJ2-7; 7 positions match TRBD1. Germline CDR1 is SGHDT and CDR2 is YYEEEE. The CDR3 sequence is 16 residues long. V was pared by 5 bases and J by 3 bases, with 14 bases of the junction left unmatched. The CDR3 region has the DNA TGTGCCAGCAGTAGAAAACCGGGACAGAAGGTCTACGAGCAGTACTTC. It specifies CASSRKPGQKVYEQYF.

The CDR3 is CASSQETSGIQETQYF. CDR3 nucleotides: TGTGCCAGCAGCCAGGAGACTAGCGGGATACAAGAGACCCAGTACTTC. This sequence joins TRBV4-2 and TRBJ2-5, with TRBD2 matching over 11 bases. Trimming removed 3 bases from V and 2 bases from J; junction bases left unmatched: 5. The CDR3 is 16 residues long. Per germline, CDR1 LGHNA and CDR2 YNFKEQ.

This clone was recorded only once. The V and J genes are TRBV3-1 (or the pseudogene TRBV3-2) and TRBJ2-6; TRBD1 agrees at 7 bases. The CDR3 totals 15 residues. Germline CDR1 LGHDT, CDR2 YNNKEL (reference sequence). Germline trimming cut 8 bases from V and 0 bases from J; bases unmatched to any gene: 4. The CDR3 region is CASGQDLSGANVLTF. The CDR3 coding sequence is TGTGCCAGCGGACAGGACCTCTCTGGGGCCAACGTCCTGACTTTC.

V gene TRBV28 combines with J gene TRBJ1-4; 7 positions match TRBD1. This CDR3 has 15 amino acids. Germline loops: CDR1 MDHEN, CDR2 SYDVKM. V dropped 4 bases and J dropped 1; count of bases not matched to a gene: 3. The CDR3, as DNA: TGTGCCAGCAGTTCGGGACAGTTAACTAATGAAAAACTGTTTTTT. It translates to CASSSGQLTNEKLFF. The full variable domain, in which reference TRBV28 and TRBJ1-4 provide the parts outside the CDR3, is DVKVTQSSRYLVKRTGEKVFLECVQDMDHENMFWYRQDPGLGLRLIYFSYDVKMKEKGDIPEGYSVSREKKERFSLILESASTNQTSMYLCASSSGQLTNEKLFFGSGTQLSVL.